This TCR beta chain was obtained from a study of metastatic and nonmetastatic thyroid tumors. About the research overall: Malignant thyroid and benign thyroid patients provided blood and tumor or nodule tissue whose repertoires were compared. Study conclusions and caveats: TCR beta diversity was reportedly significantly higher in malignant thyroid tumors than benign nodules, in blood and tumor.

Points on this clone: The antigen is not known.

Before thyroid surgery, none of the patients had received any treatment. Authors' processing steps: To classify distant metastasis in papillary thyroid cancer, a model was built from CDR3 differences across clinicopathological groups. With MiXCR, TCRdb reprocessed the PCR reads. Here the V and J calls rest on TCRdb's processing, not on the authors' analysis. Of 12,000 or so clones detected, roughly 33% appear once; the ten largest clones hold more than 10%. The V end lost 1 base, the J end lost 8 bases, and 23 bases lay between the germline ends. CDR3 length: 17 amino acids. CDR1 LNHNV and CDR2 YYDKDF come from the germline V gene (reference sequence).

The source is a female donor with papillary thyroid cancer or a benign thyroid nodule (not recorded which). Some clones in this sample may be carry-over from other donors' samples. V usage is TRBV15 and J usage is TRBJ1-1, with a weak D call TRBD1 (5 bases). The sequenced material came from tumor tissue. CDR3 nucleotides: TGTGCCACCAGCAGAGGAGGGGCTAGTCGGCGACGATCCGAAGCTTTCTTT. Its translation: CATSRGGASRRRSEAFF.